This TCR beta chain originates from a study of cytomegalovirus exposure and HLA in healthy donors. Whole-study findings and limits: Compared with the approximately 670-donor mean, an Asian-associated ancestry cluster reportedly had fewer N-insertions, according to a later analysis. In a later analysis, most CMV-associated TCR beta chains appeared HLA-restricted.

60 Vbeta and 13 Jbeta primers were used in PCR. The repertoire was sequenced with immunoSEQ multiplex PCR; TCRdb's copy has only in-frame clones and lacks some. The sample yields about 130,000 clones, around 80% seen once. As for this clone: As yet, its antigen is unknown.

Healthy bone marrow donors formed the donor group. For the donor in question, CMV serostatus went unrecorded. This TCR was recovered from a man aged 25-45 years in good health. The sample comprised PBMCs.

CDR3 amino acids: CASSSSASYGYTF. The CDR3 DNA reads TGTGCCAGCAGCTCTAGTGCCAGCTATGGCTACACCTTC. V and J are TRBV7-2 and TRBJ1-2; D not certain. The CDR3 runs 13 residues. Trimming left V 4 bases short and J 4 bases short, with 10 bases between. Looked up from germline, CDR1 is SGHTA and CDR2 is FQGNSA.